The present T cell receptor (beta chain) was sequenced within a study of blood T cell repertoires in COVID-19. Measured with immunoSEQ multiplex PCR; TCRdb has only the in-frame clones, and not every one. In the table there are a few hundred thousand clones, approximately 89% of which are singletons. V lost 1 base and J 0 bases, leaving 14 bases between the germline ends. The CDR3 sequence is 17 residues long. Per germline, CDR1 LGHNA and CDR2 YSLEER. V gene TRBV4-3 combines with J gene TRBJ2-3; D might be TRBD2 (5 bases). The sequence was obtained from a middle-aged woman who had been exposed to COVID-19. The specimen was PBMCs or T cells enriched from blood (not recorded which). The CDR3 nucleotides read TGCGCCAGCAGCCAAGGCGGAGGTGTAGCAAGCACAGATACGCAGTATTTT. Its protein product is CASSQGGGVASTDTQYF.